This entry is about one T cell receptor (beta chain). Its antigen is currently not known. No quality values exist for individual bases; no much larger clone is one base distant. These data originate in a study of blood T cell repertoires in COVID-19 (dated by TCRdb to 2018 to 2020). For context, the study as a whole: Collaborator samples came from the United States, Italy and Spain and covered acute and convalescent phases of COVID-19. The dataset comprised deeply sampled blood TCRbeta repertoires from subjects exposed to, actively infected with, or recovered from COVID-19. The sample metadata nearly always contained a de-identified subject ID, COVID-19 status, age in years and sex. Where HLA class I and class II types were available, the types were taken from metadata supplied by the sample provider, not from assay-based typing. The samples were drawn from two sources: the first 160 participants of the ongoing ImmuneRACE study, and 1,000 to 1,500 subjects contributed by 6 global collaborators. The repertoires were made available in a free public database intended to serve as a resource for research on the immune response to SARS-CoV-2. The prospective study material was composed of cDNA or gDNA derived from T cells, B-cell-depleted T cells, or PBMCs. What the study reported, not specific to this receptor: The amount of clinical and demographic metadata varied by source and participant and was provided uncurated.

V trim: 6 bases; J trim: 1 base; unmatched bases: 4. Reading from cysteine to phenylalanine, the CDR3 counts 14 amino acids. Left in the record is the CDR3 DNA by itself, 42 bases read in frame from the first base. Taken from the germline V gene, the CDR1 and CDR2 loops are SQVTM and ANQGSEA. TCRbeta CDR3 regions were amplified from genomic DNA using the immunoSEQ Assay, a bias-controlled multiplex PCR. As for the authors' bioinformatics: The number of nucleated cells in each sample was estimated by amplification of reference gene primers within the assay. To quantify the absolute abundance of each unique TCRbeta CDR3 rearrangement, sequence reads were collapsed and filtered. For each sample, productive Simpson clonality was calculated as the square root of Simpson's diversity index across productive rearrangements. The table was pulled from immuneACCESS by TCRdb, which kept in-frame rearrangements only. Such tables lose some clones; where checked, under half of the loss comes from unresolved V genes, and the rest has no known cause. V and J calls and clone size are those listed in that table; D and trimming were worked out from the DNA. The table for this sample lists about 200,000 clones; approximately 78% of them were counted only once. Approximately 5.2% of the sample is in the top ten clones.

One collaborating source in Seattle enrolled patients while the patients were actively infected and followed the patients over time throughout the course of disease. Whole blood was collected in K2EDTA tubes by collaborating institutions according to the institutions' own protocols. For TCRbeta analysis, collaborator samples were shipped as frozen whole blood, as isolated PBMCs, or as DNA extracted from either sample type. The sample consisted of peripheral blood. The chain couples TRBV29-1 to TRBJ1-5; 9 bases in the junction line up with TRBD1. The receptor comes from a woman in her 70s with COVID-19, enrolled during active disease. The CDR3 protein: CSVVDRGSNQPQHF. DNA sequence: TGCAGCGTAGTGGACAGGGGAAGCAATCAGCCCCAGCATTTT.